This T cell receptor (beta chain) derives from a study of response to subunit inactivated influenza vaccine. From germline, CDR1 is LGHNT and CDR2 FRNRAP. V dropped 3 bases and J dropped 3; count of bases not matched to a gene: 9. The CDR3 sequence is 16 residues long. TCRdb analysed the RT-PCR reads with MiXCR anew, one entry per CDR3 protein. The table records about 500,000 distinct CDR3 sequences, approximately 7.7% of them present only once. The sequence came from a man between 50 and 75 years old who received an inactivated influenza vaccine. The source was PBMCs from blood, collected around 25 months after vaccination. The chain recombines TRBV12-5 with TRBJ1-1, with TRBD1 matching over 8 bases. The CDR3 sequence: CASGLGAGGYYTEAFF. For the CDR3, the DNA is TGTGCTAGTGGTTTAGGGGCAGGGGGCTACTACACTGAAGCTTTCTTT.